This TCR beta chain was captured by sequencing in a study of identical twins. A single record per CDR3 protein comes from TCRdb applying MiXCR to the 5' RACE reads. The table has fewer than 900,000 distinct CDR3 sequences, less than 25% seen once. The V end was cut by 5 bases, the J end by 5 bases, with 9 bases between. This CDR3 is built from 11 residues. The germline gives CDR1 SQVTM, CDR2 ANQGSEA. These data also formed part of another study, on T cells expressing NK-cell markers. That work states: Topping the CD3+CD56-NKG2C+ fraction as well were these clonotypes, in a handful of donors.

This chain links TRBV29-1 with TRBJ1-1; D gene unclear. Sequenced material: PBMCs. The source is a young woman in good health. CDR3 region: CSVILETEAFF. The CDR3 coding sequence is TGCAGCGTTATTCTCGAGACTGAAGCTTTCTTT. Together with reference TRBV29-1 and TRBJ1-1, the CDR3 gives the full variable domain: SAVISQKPSRDICQRGTSLTIQCQVDSQVTMMFWYRQQPGQSLTLIATANQGSEATYESGFVIDKFPISRPNLTFSTLTVSNMSPEDSSIYLCSVILETEAFFGQGTRLTVV.